A single sample is the source of the 12 T cell receptor beta chains below, sequenced in a study of response to subunit inactivated influenza vaccine. TCRdb independently ran MiXCR on the RT-PCR reads; one entry per CDR3 protein. Of around 190,000 distinct CDR3 sequences in the sample, 9.2% are singletons; the top ten hold roughly a tenth. The source material was non-naive T cells sorted from PBMCs, sampled on the day of vaccination. These receptors came from a man aged 50 to 59 who received an inactivated influenza vaccine.

This clonotype was seen ten or more times. The V call is TRBV7-9, the J call TRBJ2-1; TRBD1 aligns across 11 bases. Germline CDR1 reads SEHNR; CDR2 reads FQNEAQ (reference sequence). J lost 7 bases, V lost 5 bases, and 7 bases had no gene match. The CDR3 spans 15 residues. DNA for the CDR3: TGTGCCAGCAGCCATACGGACAGGGGGCAGAATGAGCAGTTCTTC. This translates into CASSHTDRGQNEQFF.

This clonotype was detected only a few times. The V call is TRBV27, the J call TRBJ2-1, with TRBD2 matching 7 bases. V shed 2 bases and J 3 bases; nucleotides not matched to a gene: 4. This CDR3 has 15 residues. CDR1 and CDR2 from the germline V gene are MNHEY and SMNVEV (reference sequence). The CDR3 DNA follows: TGTGCCAGCAGTTTAGCGGGAGACTACTACAATGAGCAGTTCTTC. It encodes CASSLAGDYYNEQFF.

CDR3 bases: TGTGCCAGCAGTTACTCAGGAGCGGGAGGAAATGAGCAGTTCTTC. Translating gives CASSYSGAGGNEQFF. The genes are TRBV6-2 or TRBV6-3 and TRBJ2-1; 9 bases are shared with TRBD2. Trimming at V came to 0 bases and at J to 7 bases, leaving 4 bases not matched to a gene. The CDR3 runs 15 residues. Looked up from germline, CDR1 is MNHEY and CDR2 is SVGEGT.

This clonotype was seen many times. The chain carries TRBV27 and TRBJ1-2, with a weak D call TRBD1 (5 bases). Germline CDR1 is MNHEY and CDR2 is SMNVEV (reference sequence). Trimming removed 4 bases from V and 3 bases from J, with 12 bases in between. The CDR3 contains 14 residues. In nucleotides, the CDR3 is TGTGCCAGCAGTTCACGGGGGGGGTACTATGGCTACACCTTC. The encoded protein is CASSSRGGYYGYTF.

This clonotype has ten or more counts. This chain connects TRBV9 to TRBJ2-5, with D perhaps assigned TRBD1 or TRBD2 (5 bases each). Between the trimmed V and J ends, which lost 0 bases and 2 bases, there was a span of 8 bases. This CDR3 region has 14 residues. Germline V gene sequence: CDR1 SGDLS, CDR2 YYNGEE. The chain's CDR3 is CASSVGGRQETQYF. CDR3 in DNA: TGTGCCAGCAGCGTAGGGGGACGACAAGAGACCCAGTACTTC.

The sample holds many counts of this clonotype. The J gene is TRBJ2-3, the V gene TRBV12-3 or TRBV12-4, with 10 bases lining up with TRBD2. The CDR3 length is 15 residues. Trimming at V came to 5 bases and at J to 2 bases, leaving 4 bases not matched to a gene. The CDR3 is CASSRTSGFTDTQYF. The CDR3 DNA sequence: TGTGCCAGCAGTCGGACTAGCGGTTTCACAGATACGCAGTATTTT.

This clonotype was seen a handful of times. V and J are TRBV19 and TRBJ2-7; D possibly matches TRBD1 or TRBD2 (6 bases each). The V gene lost 9 bases and the J gene lost 9 bases, with 18 bases spanning the gap. Per the germline V gene, CDR1 is LNHDA and CDR2 is SQIVND (reference sequence). CDR3 size: 12 residues. Written as DNA, the CDR3 is TGTGCCAGCCGACAGTCAGGGGAGGCGCAGTACTTC. The encoded protein is CASRQSGEAQYF.

This clonotype has at least ten counts. The chain has TRBV6-5 and TRBJ1-2; D is unresolved. Germline CDR1 is MNHEY and CDR2 is SVGAGI. V was pared by 2 bases and J by 3 bases, with 10 bases between. The CDR3 contains 14 residues. The CDR3 nucleotides read TGTGCCAGCAGTTACGCCCGGGCCTACTATGGCTACACCTTC. Its protein is CASSYARAYYGYTF.

This clonotype was seen many times. This chain links TRBV7-9 with TRBJ2-2, with D possibly being TRBD1 (6 bases). The V and J ends lost 5 bases and 2 bases respectively, with 12 bases between them. This CDR3 is 15 amino acids long. Looked up from germline, CDR1 is SEHNR and CDR2 is FQNEAQ (reference sequence). This CDR3 is CASSGQSGNTGELFF. Written as DNA, the CDR3 is TGTGCCAGCAGCGGACAGAGTGGAAACACCGGGGAGCTGTTTTTT.

This clonotype was detected ten times or more. V is TRBV5-5 and J is TRBJ2-7; weak D call: TRBD2 (6 bases). CDR3 size: 15 residues. The V end lost 5 bases, the J end lost 3 bases, and 18 bases lay between the germline ends. CDR1 and CDR2 (germline): SGHKS, YYEKEE (reference sequence). CDR3 protein: CASSRGQGGGYEQYF. The DNA of the CDR3 is TGTGCCAGCAGTCGAGGGCAGGGAGGCGGCTACGAGCAGTACTTC.

This clonotype has more than one count but fewer than ten. The V call is TRBV24-1, the J call TRBJ2-1; TRBD2 matches 9 bases. The J segment lost 0 bases and the V segment lost 5 bases, leaving 4 bases of the junction unmatched. The V gene's germline CDR1 is KGHDR and CDR2 SFDVKD. The CDR3 loop spans 16 amino acids. CDR3: CATSALLAGSYNEQFF. The CDR3 DNA is TGTGCCACCAGTGCCCTACTAGCGGGCTCCTACAATGAGCAGTTCTTC.

The chain recombines TRBV19 with TRBJ2-1; 14 bases agree with TRBD2. The germline V gene has CDR1 LNHDA and CDR2 SQIVND (reference sequence). V was pared by 4 bases and J by 9 bases, with 8 bases of the junction left unmatched. The CDR3 extends over 16 amino acids. The CDR3 DNA follows: TGTGCCAGTAGTACCGAGACTAGCGGGAGGGCGACTGAGCAGTTCTTC. Protein sequence: CASSTETSGRATEQFF.